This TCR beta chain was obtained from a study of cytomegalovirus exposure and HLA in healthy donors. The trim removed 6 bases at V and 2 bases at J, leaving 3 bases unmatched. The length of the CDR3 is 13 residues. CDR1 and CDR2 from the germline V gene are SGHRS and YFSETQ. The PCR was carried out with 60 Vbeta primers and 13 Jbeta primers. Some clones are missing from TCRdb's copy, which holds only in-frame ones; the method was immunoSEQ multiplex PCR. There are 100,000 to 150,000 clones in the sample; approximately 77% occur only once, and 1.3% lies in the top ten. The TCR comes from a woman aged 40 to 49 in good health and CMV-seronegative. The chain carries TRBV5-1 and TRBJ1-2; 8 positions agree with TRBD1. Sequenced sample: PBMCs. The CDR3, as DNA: TGCGCCAGCACGTCAGGGGGCAACTATGGCTACACCTTC. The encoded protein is CASTSGGNYGYTF.